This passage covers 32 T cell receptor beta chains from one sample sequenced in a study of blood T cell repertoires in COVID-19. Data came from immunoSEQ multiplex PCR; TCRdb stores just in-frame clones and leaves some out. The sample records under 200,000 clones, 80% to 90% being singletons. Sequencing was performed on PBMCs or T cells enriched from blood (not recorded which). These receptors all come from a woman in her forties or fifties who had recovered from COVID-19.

CDR3 sequence (DNA): TGTGCCAGCAGCTTAGCCCCTAGCTACGAGCAGTACTTC. Translated: CASSLAPSYEQYF. The rearrangement links TRBV11-1 to TRBJ2-7; D unresolved. The germline V and J ends were trimmed by 0 bases and 3 bases, with 6 bases remaining between them. This CDR3 spans 13 amino acids. The germline V gene encodes CDR1 SGHAT and CDR2 FQDESV (reference sequence).

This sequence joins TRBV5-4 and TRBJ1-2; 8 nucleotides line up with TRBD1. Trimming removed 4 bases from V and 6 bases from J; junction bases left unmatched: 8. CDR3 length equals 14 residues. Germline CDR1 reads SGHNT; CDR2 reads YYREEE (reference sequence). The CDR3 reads CASSLGQGRDGYTF. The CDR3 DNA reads TGTGCCAGCAGCCTAGGACAGGGAAGGGATGGCTACACCTTC.

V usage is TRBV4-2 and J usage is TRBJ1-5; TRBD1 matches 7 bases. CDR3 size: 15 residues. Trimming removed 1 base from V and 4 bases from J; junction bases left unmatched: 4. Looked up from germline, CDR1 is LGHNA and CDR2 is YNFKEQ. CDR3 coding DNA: TGTGCCAGCAGCCAAGGACAGGGTGGTAATCAGCCCCAGCATTTT. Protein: CASSQGQGGNQPQHF.

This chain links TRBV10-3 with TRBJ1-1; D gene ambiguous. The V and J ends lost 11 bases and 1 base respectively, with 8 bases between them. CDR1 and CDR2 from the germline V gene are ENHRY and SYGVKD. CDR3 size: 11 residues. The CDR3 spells CAARENTEAFF. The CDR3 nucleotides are TGTGCCGCCCGGGAGAACACTGAAGCTTTCTTT.

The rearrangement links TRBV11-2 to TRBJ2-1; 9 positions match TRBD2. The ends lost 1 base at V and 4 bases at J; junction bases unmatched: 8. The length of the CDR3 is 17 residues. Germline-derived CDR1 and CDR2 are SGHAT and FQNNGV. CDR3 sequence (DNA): TGTGCCAGCAGCTTAGGTTTAAAAGCGGGAGGTTACAATGAGCAGTTCTTC. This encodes CASSLGLKAGGYNEQFF.

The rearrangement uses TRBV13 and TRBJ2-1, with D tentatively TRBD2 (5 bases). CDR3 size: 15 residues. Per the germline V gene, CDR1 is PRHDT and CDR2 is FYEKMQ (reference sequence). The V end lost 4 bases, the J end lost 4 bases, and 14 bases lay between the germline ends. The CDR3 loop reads CASSSLVEGYNEQFF. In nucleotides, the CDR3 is TGTGCCAGCAGCTCACTCGTCGAGGGATACAATGAGCAGTTCTTC.

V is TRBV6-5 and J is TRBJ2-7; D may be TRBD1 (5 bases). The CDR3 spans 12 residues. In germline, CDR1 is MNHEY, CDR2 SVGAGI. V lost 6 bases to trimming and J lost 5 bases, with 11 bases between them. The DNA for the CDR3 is TGTGCCAGCAGCAGGACACTCGACGAGCAGTACTTC. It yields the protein CASSRTLDEQYF.

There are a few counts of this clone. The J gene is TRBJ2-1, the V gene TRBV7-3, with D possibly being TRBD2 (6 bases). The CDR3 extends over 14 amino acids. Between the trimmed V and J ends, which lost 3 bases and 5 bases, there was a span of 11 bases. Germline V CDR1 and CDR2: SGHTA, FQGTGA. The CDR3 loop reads CASSLGGVNNEQFF. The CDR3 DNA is TGTGCCAGCAGCTTGGGGGGAGTGAACAATGAGCAGTTCTTC.

CDR3 DNA sequence: TGTGCCAGCAGTTTACAGGGGGCGAACACCGGGGAGCTGTTTTTT. This sequence encodes CASSLQGANTGELFF. The V gene is TRBV7-9, the J gene TRBJ2-2; 8 bases align to TRBD1. CDR1 is SEHNR and CDR2 is FQNEAQ in the germline V gene (reference sequence). The V gene end was trimmed by 6 bases and the J gene end by 0 bases; junction bases not matched to a gene: 3. This CDR3 region has 15 residues.

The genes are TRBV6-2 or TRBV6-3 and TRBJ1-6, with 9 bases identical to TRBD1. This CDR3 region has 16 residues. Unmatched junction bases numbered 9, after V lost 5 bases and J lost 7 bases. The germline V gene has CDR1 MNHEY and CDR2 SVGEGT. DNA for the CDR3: TGTGCCAGCAGTAGGAGAGCCGGGACAGGGAATTCACCCCTCCACTTT. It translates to CASSRRAGTGNSPLHF.

The CDR3 DNA is TGCGCCAGCAGCCCATCGACAGGGGGTCCCTTCGAGCAGTACTTC. It is translated as CASSPSTGGPFEQYF. The chain couples TRBV4-1 to TRBJ2-7; 9 bases line up with TRBD1. The CDR3 spans 15 residues. Germline V gene lookup returns CDR1 MGHRA and CDR2 YSYEKL. J was trimmed by 6 bases and V by 4 bases; bases with no gene match: 10.

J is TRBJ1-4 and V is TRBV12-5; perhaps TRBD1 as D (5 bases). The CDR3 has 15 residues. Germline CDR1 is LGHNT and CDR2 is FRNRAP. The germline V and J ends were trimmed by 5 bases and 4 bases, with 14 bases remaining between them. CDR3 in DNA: TGTGCTAGTGGTCCGGATACAGGCGGTAATGAAAAACTGTTTTTT. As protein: CASGPDTGGNEKLFF. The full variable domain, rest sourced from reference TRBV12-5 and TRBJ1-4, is DARVTQTPRHKVTEMGQEVTMRCQPILGHNTVFWYRQTMMQGLELLAYFRNRAPLDDSGMPKDRFSAEMPDATLATLKIQPSEPRDSAVYFCASGPDTGGNEKLFFGSGTQLSVL.

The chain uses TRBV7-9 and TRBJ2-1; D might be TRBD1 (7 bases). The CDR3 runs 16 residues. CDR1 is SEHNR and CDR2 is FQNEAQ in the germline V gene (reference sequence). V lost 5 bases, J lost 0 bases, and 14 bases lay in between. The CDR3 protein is CASSPRGDSSYNEQFF. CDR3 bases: TGTGCCAGCAGCCCTCGCGGGGACAGCTCCTACAATGAGCAGTTCTTC.

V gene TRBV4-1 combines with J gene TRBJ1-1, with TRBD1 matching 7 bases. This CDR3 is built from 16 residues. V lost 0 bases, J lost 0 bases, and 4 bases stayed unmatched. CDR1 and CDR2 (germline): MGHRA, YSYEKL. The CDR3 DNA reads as TGCGCCAGCAGCCAAGATCGACAGGGAATGAACACTGAAGCTTTCTTT. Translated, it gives CASSQDRQGMNTEAFF.

As DNA, the CDR3 is TGCAGCGCGCTGACAGGGAGCTACGAGCAGTACTTC. As protein: CSALTGSYEQYF. The rearrangement uses TRBV29-1 and TRBJ2-7, with 7 bases lining up with TRBD1. The CDR3 is 12 residues long. V was clipped by 7 bases and J by 3 bases; unmatched bases: 6. Germline CDR1 reads SQVTM; CDR2 reads ANQGSEA.

CDR3 in amino acids: CASSYRESWGYTF. The CDR3 coding sequence is TGTGCCAGCAGTTACAGGGAAAGCTGGGGCTACACCTTC. The chain combines TRBV2 with TRBJ1-2, with D tentatively TRBD1 (6 bases). Germline V gives CDR1 SNHLY, CDR2 FYNNEI. This CDR3 has 13 residues. Trimming stripped 5 bases from V and 8 bases from J, with 15 bases between.

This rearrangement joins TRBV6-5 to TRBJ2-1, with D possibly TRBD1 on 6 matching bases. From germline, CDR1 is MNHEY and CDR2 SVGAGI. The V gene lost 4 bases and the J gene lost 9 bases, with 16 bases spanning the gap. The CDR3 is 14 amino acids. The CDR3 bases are TGTGCCAGCAGTTCCCCCACCCCAGGGGTTGAGCAGTTCTTC. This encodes CASSSPTPGVEQFF.

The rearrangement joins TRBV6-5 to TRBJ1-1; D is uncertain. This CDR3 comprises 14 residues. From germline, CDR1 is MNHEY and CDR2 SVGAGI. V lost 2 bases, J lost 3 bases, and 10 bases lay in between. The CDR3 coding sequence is TGTGCCAGCAGTTACAGGGAGAGGGACACTGAAGCTTTCTTT. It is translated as CASSYRERDTEAFF.

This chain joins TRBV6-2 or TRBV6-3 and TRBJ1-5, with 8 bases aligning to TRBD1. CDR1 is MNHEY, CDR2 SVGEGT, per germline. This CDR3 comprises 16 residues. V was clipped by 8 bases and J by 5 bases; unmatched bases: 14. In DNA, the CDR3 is TGTGCCAGCGGCCGCCCGGACAGGGTAAAAGATCAGCCCCAGCATTTT. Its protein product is CASGRPDRVKDQPQHF.

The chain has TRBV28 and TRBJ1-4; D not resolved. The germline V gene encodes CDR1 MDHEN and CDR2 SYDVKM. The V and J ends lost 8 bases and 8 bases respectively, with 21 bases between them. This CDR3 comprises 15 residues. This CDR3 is CASRNTPQAGEKLFF. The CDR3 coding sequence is TGTGCCAGCCGCAATACCCCCCAGGCTGGGGAAAAACTGTTTTTT.

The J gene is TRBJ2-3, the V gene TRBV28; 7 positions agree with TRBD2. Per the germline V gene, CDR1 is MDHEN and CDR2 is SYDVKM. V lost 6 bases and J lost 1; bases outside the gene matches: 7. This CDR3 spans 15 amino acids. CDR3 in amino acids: CASSPWAGGTDTQYF. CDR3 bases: TGTGCCAGCAGCCCTTGGGCGGGGGGCACAGATACGCAGTATTTT.

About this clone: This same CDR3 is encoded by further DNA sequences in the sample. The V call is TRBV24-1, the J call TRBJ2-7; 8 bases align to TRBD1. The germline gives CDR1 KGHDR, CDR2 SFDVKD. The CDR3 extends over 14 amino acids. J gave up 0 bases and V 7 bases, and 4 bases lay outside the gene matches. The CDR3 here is CATRAGQGSYEQYF. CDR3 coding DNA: TGTGCCACCAGGGCAGGACAGGGCTCCTACGAGCAGTACTTC.

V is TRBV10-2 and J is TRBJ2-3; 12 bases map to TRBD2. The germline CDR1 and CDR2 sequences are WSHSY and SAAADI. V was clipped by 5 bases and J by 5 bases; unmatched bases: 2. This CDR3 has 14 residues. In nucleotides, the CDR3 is TGCGCCAGCAGTAGACTAGCGGGGGAAGATACGCAGTATTTT. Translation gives CASSRLAGEDTQYF.

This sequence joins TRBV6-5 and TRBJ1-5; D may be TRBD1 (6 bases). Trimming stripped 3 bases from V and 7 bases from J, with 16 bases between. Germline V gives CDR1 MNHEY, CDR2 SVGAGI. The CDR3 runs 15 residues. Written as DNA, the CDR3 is TGTGCCAGCAGTTATGAAACAGGGTTAGGGCAGCCCCAGCATTTT. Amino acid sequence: CASSYETGLGQPQHF.

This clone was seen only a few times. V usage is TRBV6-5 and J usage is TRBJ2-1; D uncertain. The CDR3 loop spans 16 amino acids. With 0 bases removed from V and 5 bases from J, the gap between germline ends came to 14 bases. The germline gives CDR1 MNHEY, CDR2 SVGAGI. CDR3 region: CASSYSSTFRNNEQFF. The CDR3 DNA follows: TGTGCCAGCAGTTACTCCTCGACTTTTCGAAACAATGAGCAGTTCTTC.

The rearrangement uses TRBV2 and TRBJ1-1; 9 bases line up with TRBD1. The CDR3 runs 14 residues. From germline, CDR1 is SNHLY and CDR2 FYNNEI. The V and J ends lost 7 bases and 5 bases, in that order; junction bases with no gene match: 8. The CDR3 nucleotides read TGTGCCAGCACCTTGACAGGGGGTCGGACTGAAGCTTTCTTT. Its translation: CASTLTGGRTEAFF.

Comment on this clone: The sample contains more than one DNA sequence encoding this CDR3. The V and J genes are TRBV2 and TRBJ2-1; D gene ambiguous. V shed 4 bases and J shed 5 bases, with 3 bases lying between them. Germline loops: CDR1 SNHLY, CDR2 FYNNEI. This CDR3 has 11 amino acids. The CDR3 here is CASSADNEQFF. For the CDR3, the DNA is TGTGCCAGCAGTGCGGACAATGAGCAGTTCTTC.

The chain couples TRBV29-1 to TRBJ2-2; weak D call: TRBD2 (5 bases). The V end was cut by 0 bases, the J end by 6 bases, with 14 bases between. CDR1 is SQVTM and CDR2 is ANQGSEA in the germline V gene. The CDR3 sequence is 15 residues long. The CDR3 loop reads CSVEDLGKVSGELFF. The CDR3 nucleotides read TGCAGCGTTGAAGATCTCGGGAAAGTGTCCGGGGAGCTGTTTTTT.

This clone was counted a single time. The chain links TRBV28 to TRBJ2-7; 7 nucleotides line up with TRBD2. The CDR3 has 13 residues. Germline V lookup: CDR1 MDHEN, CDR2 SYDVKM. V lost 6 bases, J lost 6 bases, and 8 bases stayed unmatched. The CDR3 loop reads CASRFQRGGEQYF. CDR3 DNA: TGTGCCAGCAGATTCCAGCGGGGCGGCGAGCAGTACTTC.

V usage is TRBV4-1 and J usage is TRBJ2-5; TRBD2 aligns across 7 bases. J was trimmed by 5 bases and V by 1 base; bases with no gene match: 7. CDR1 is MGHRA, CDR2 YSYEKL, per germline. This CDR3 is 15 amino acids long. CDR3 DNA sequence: TGCGCCAGCAGCCAAGCGGGGAGGGGAGGGGAGACCCAGTACTTC. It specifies CASSQAGRGGETQYF.

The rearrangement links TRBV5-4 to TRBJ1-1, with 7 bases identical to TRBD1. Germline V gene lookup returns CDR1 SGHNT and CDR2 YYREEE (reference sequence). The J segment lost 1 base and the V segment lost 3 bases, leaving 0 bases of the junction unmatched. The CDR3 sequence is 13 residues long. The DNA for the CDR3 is TGTGCCAGCAGCTGGGACAGGAACACTGAAGCTTTCTTT. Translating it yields CASSWDRNTEAFF.

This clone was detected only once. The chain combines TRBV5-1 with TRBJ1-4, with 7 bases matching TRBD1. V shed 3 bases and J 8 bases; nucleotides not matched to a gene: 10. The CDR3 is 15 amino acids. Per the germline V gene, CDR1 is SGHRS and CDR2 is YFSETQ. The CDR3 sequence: CASSWVTGDGEKLFF. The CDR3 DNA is TGCGCCAGCAGCTGGGTTACAGGGGATGGCGAAAAACTGTTTTTT.